This T cell receptor (beta chain) appears in the sequencing data of a study of blood T cell repertoires in COVID-19. For the study at large: Sites in the United States, Italy and Spain provided acute and convalescent COVID-19 samples. In each case, the material was cDNA or gDNA derived from T cells, B-cell-depleted T cells, or PBMCs.

As originally analysed: Estimated nucleated cell counts came from reference gene primer amplification. Produced via immunoSEQ multiplex PCR; TCRdb's table is partial and in-frame only. That table supplies the V and J calls and clone size; D and trimming were determined from the DNA. Of 19,000 or so clones listed, approximately 86% are singletons. This CDR3 has 11 amino acids. V lost 5 bases and J 6 bases, leaving 7 bases between the germline ends. The V gene's germline CDR1 is KGHSH and CDR2 LQKENI. This clone was observed a handful of times. The receptor was isolated from a man in his 70s with acute or convalescent COVID-19. This chain joins TRBV18 and TRBJ1-1; no reliable D call. Sequenced: peripheral blood. In DNA, the CDR3 is TGTGCCAGCTCATCCTTCTCTGAAGCTTTCTTT. Its translation: CASSSFSEAFF.